The 19 T cell receptor beta chains presented below share a single source sample, sequenced in a study of cytomegalovirus exposure and HLA in healthy donors. The PCR ran on 60 Vbeta and 13 Jbeta primers. Assay: immunoSEQ multiplex PCR; the TCRdb copy retains only in-frame clones and omits some. The sample has about 180,000 clones; 80% to 90% are singletons. The sequenced sample was PBMCs. The receptors originated from a woman between 18 and 30 years old in good health and CMV-seropositive.

The chain has TRBV4-2 and TRBJ2-1; TRBD2 agrees at 10 bases. The CDR3 covers 16 residues. Germline V gives CDR1 LGHNA, CDR2 YNFKEQ. Losses at the gene ends were 3 bases for V and 5 bases for J; bases not matched to a gene: 7. The CDR3 region is CASSHSLAGGHNEQFF. The CDR3 DNA reads TGTGCCAGCAGCCACTCCTTAGCGGGGGGTCACAATGAGCAGTTCTTC.

The table lists this clone with a few counts. The rearrangement uses TRBV29-1 and TRBJ2-5; TRBD1 matches at 8 bases. The CDR3 runs 14 residues. The germline gives CDR1 SQVTM, CDR2 ANQGSEA. V gave up 2 bases and J gave up 5 bases; unmatched junction bases: 7. The CDR3 DNA follows: TGCAGCGTTGAACAGGGGGCGCGTTGGGAGACCCAGTACTTC. It codes for CSVEQGARWETQYF.

This chain joins TRBV11-2 and TRBJ2-1, with 10 bases fitting TRBD1. Germline V gives CDR1 SGHAT, CDR2 FQNNGV. V lost 4 bases, J lost 7 bases, and 7 bases stayed unmatched. The CDR3 length is 15 residues. CDR3 loop: CASSSIQGQGNEQFF. The DNA of the CDR3 is TGTGCCAGCAGCTCAATCCAGGGACAGGGGAATGAGCAGTTCTTC.

The rearrangement links TRBV11-1 to TRBJ1-1, with 7 bases that match TRBD1. The junction had 4 bases not matched to a gene; V was cut back by 1 base and J by 5 bases. The CDR3 sequence is 14 residues long. Per germline, CDR1 SGHAT and CDR2 FQDESV (reference sequence). This CDR3 is CASSLVGGRTEAFF. In DNA, the CDR3 is TGTGCCAGCAGCTTAGTAGGGGGCCGAACTGAAGCTTTCTTT.

The chain has TRBV19 and TRBJ1-3, with 8 bases identical to TRBD1. In germline, CDR1 is LNHDA, CDR2 SQIVND (reference sequence). Trimming at V came to 2 bases and at J to 0 bases, leaving 12 bases not matched to a gene. The CDR3 is 19 amino acids. CDR3 loop: CASSILPPDRASSGNTIYF. CDR3 DNA sequence: TGTGCCAGTAGTATATTACCCCCGGACAGGGCCAGCTCTGGAAACACCATATATTTT.

The V call is TRBV18, the J call TRBJ1-6, with 9 bases lining up with TRBD1. Germline V gene lookup returns CDR1 KGHSH and CDR2 LQKENI. The CDR3 loop spans 15 amino acids. J gave up 7 bases and V 5 bases, and 6 bases lay outside the gene matches. The CDR3 loop is CASSVQGADNSPLHF. The DNA for the CDR3 is TGTGCCAGCTCAGTACAGGGGGCGGACAATTCACCCCTCCACTTT.

This chain links TRBV4-3 with TRBJ1-5, with no clear D. V lost 0 bases and J 3 bases, leaving 6 bases between the germline ends. Germline V gene lookup returns CDR1 LGHNA and CDR2 YSLEER. There are 14 residues in the CDR3. The CDR3 sequence is CASSQETSNQPQHF. For the CDR3, the DNA is TGCGCCAGCAGCCAAGAAACATCCAATCAGCCCCAGCATTTT.

V and J are TRBV6-5 and TRBJ1-5; 7 bases line up with TRBD1. CDR3 length: 14 residues. V was pared by 5 bases and J by 6 bases, with 7 bases of the junction left unmatched. CDR1 is MNHEY, CDR2 SVGAGI, per germline. The CDR3 region is CASSPDRASQPQHF. The CDR3 region has the DNA TGTGCCAGCAGTCCTGACAGGGCTAGTCAGCCCCAGCATTTT.

This chain links TRBV19 with TRBJ1-1; no reliable D call. V was clipped by 6 bases and J by 7 bases, with 12 bases between them. The CDR3 is made up of 12 amino acids. Germline CDR1 is LNHDA and CDR2 is SQIVND (reference sequence). The CDR3 DNA is TGTGCCAGTAGGACCAAGCCGGGTGAAGCTTTCTTT. Translated: CASRTKPGEAFF.

This clone occurred a few times. V is TRBV7-2 and J is TRBJ2-7, with TRBD2 matching over 8 bases. CDR3 length equals 17 residues. Germline CDR1 SGHTA, CDR2 FQGNSA. The ends lost 0 bases at V and 2 bases at J; junction bases unmatched: 9. The CDR3 spells CASSLARGSGDTYEQYF. CDR3 DNA sequence: TGTGCCAGCAGCTTAGCGCGGGGTAGCGGGGACACCTACGAGCAGTACTTC.

This clone has just one count. The chain has TRBV6-1 and TRBJ2-7, with 9 bases lining up with TRBD1. The junction had 16 bases not matched to a gene; V was cut back by 4 bases and J by 0 bases. CDR3 length equals 19 residues. Germline CDR1 reads MNHNS; CDR2 reads SASEGT. The chain's CDR3 is CASSAGQPTTGGFSYEQYF. CDR3 in DNA: TGTGCCAGCAGTGCGGGGCAACCAACGACAGGGGGGTTCTCCTACGAGCAGTACTTC.

This sequence joins TRBV15 and TRBJ1-2; D is perhaps TRBD1 (6 bases). Trimming removed 1 base at V and 7 bases at J, with 10 bases between. The germline CDR1 and CDR2 sequences are LNHNV and YYDKDF (reference sequence). The CDR3 has 13 amino acids. The CDR3 reads CATSRAPGAGYTF. Here the CDR3 DNA reads TGTGCCACCAGCAGAGCTCCAGGGGCTGGCTACACCTTC.

The count of this clone is one. V usage is TRBV25-1 and J usage is TRBJ1-4, with TRBD1 identical over 7 bases. V gave up 7 bases and J gave up 6 bases; unmatched junction bases: 5. Per germline, CDR1 MGHDK and CDR2 SYGVNS. The CDR3 has 13 amino acids. CDR3 sequence reads: CASNRGFYEKLFF. CDR3 in DNA: TGTGCCAGCAACAGGGGATTCTATGAAAAACTGTTTTTT.

The CDR3 bases are TGTGCCAGCAGTGATAGAGACGAGCAGTACTTC. Encoded protein: CASSDRDEQYF. This sequence joins TRBV6-1 and TRBJ2-7; D call uncertain. V was cut by 3 bases and J by 5 bases, with 5 bases left in between. CDR1 MNHNS and CDR2 SASEGT come from the germline V gene. The CDR3 has 11 amino acids.

The chain has TRBV5-1 and TRBJ1-1; no reliable D call. V was shortened by 7 bases and J by 0 bases, with 10 bases between the two germline ends. CDR1 SGHRS and CDR2 YFSETQ come from the germline V gene. The CDR3 runs to 13 residues. The CDR3: CASFYDLNTEAFF. In DNA, the CDR3 is TGCGCCAGCTTCTATGACTTGAACACTGAAGCTTTCTTT.

This rearrangement joins TRBV5-6 to TRBJ1-4; D is ambiguous. This CDR3 has 16 amino acids. Trimming removed 1 base from V and 6 bases from J, with 16 bases in between. From germline, CDR1 is SGHDT and CDR2 YYEEEE. The CDR3 DNA reads as TGTGCCAGCAGCTTGATCTCCTTTCGGGGATATGAAAAACTGTTTTTT. This translates into CASSLISFRGYEKLFF.

The J gene is TRBJ2-3, the V gene TRBV10-3; D might be TRBD2 (6 bases). This CDR3 region has 14 residues. V lost 4 bases and J 6 bases, leaving 14 bases between the germline ends. Germline CDR1 and CDR2: ENHRY and SYGVKD. The CDR3 DNA reads as TGTGCCATCAGTGTAGGGGACTTTGAGGATACGCAGTATTTT. Translated: CAISVGDFEDTQYF.

The chain is built from TRBV27 and TRBJ2-5; TRBD2 aligns across 13 bases. V lost 8 bases to trimming and J lost 5 bases; unmatched junction nucleotides: 8. CDR1 is MNHEY, CDR2 SMNVEV, per germline (reference sequence). The CDR3 sequence is 15 residues long. CDR3 protein: CASQTSGGNWETQYF. The DNA of the CDR3 is TGTGCCAGCCAGACTAGCGGGGGGAATTGGGAGACCCAGTACTTC.

The chain combines TRBV28 with TRBJ1-4; no definite D call. Trimming shortened V by 5 bases and J by 3 bases, and 13 bases separated the two germline ends. CDR3 length equals 15 residues. Germline V gene sequence: CDR1 MDHEN, CDR2 SYDVKM. CDR3 coding DNA: TGTGCCAGCAGTCCTGAAGGAGGGCCTAATGAAAAACTGTTTTTT. Residues: CASSPEGGPNEKLFF.